Shown below are 15 T cell receptor beta chains from a single sample sequenced in a study of T cells after yellow fever vaccination. TCRdb ran MiXCR on the 5' RACE reads and lists one entry per CDR3 protein. The sample consists of a few hundred thousand distinct CDR3 sequences, 6% to 8% of them appearing once. The material sequenced was CD4+ T cells sorted from PBMCs, taken on the day of the yellow fever booster vaccination. The source is a man aged 30 to 45 who received the YFV17D yellow fever vaccine.

The sample holds a few counts of this clonotype. The rearrangement uses TRBV19 and TRBJ2-2; the D gene is possibly TRBD1 (6 bases). CDR3 length: 15 amino acids. The V end lost 3 bases, the J end lost 2 bases, and 10 bases lay between the germline ends. Germline V gene sequence: CDR1 LNHDA, CDR2 SQIVND (reference sequence). CDR3 loop: CASSIGQRNTGELFF. Here the CDR3 DNA reads TGTGCCAGTAGTATCGGACAGCGAAACACCGGGGAGCTGTTTTTT.

V usage is TRBV7-7 and J usage is TRBJ2-1, with 10 bases aligning to TRBD2. V shed 2 bases, J shed 7 bases, and the junction held 11 bases outside the gene matches. This CDR3 has 17 residues. The V gene's germline CDR1 is SSHAT and CDR2 FNYEAQ (reference sequence). The DNA of the CDR3 is TGTGCCAGCAGCTTAAACAGCCCTAGCGGGAGTATGAATGAGCAGTTCTTC. Protein product: CASSLNSPSGSMNEQFF.

This clonotype was seen at least ten times. The CDR3 coding sequence is TGCGCCAGCAGCCCCCGGGTTGGGCAGCCCCAGCATTTT. It translates to CASSPRVGQPQHF. The J gene is TRBJ1-5, the V gene TRBV4-3; no reliable D call. This CDR3 region has 13 residues. Per germline, CDR1 LGHNA and CDR2 YSLEER. Trimming pared 4 bases from V and 7 bases from J, leaving 11 bases between.

This clonotype was seen at least ten times. The CDR3 spells CSTQRENTGELFF. In nucleotides, the CDR3 is TGCAGCACCCAGAGGGAGAACACCGGGGAGCTGTTTTTT. The chain combines TRBV29-1 with TRBJ2-2; the D gene is possibly TRBD2 (5 bases). The CDR3 contains 13 residues. The germline V gene has CDR1 SQVTM and CDR2 ANQGSEA. Trimming removed 8 bases from V and 1 base from J, with 11 bases in between.

This clonotype was found many times. This chain joins TRBV7-3 and TRBJ2-3; 13 bases map to TRBD2. Losses at the gene ends were 1 base for V and 5 bases for J; bases not matched to a gene: 12. CDR3 size: 19 residues. The V gene's germline CDR1 is SGHTA and CDR2 FQGTGA. DNA for the CDR3: TGTGCCAGCAGCTTAAATGGGACCCGACTAGCGGGAGGTGGAGATACGCAGTATTTT. Its translation is CASSLNGTRLAGGGDTQYF.

A few counts support this clonotype. The genes are TRBV5-5 and TRBJ2-7, with D possibly TRBD2 on 6 matching bases. Trimming stripped 3 bases from V and 3 bases from J, with 10 bases between. This CDR3 has 13 residues. Germline loops: CDR1 SGHKS, CDR2 YYEKEE (reference sequence). The CDR3 loop reads CASSSVGGYEQYF. The CDR3 DNA follows: TGTGCCAGCAGCTCAGTCGGGGGCTACGAGCAGTACTTC.

This chain uses TRBV5-1 with TRBJ2-1; 12 bases map to TRBD1. The trim removed 0 bases at V and 6 bases at J, leaving 4 bases unmatched. Germline V gene lookup returns CDR1 SGHRS and CDR2 YFSETQ. The CDR3 loop spans 16 amino acids. CDR3 DNA sequence: TGCGCCAGCAGCTTGGAGGGACAGGGGGCCTTCAATGAGCAGTTCTTC. Translated: CASSLEGQGAFNEQFF.

There are many counts of this clonotype. The chain uses TRBV6-2 or TRBV6-3 and TRBJ2-7; maybe TRBD2 (5 bases). Germline CDR1 is MNHEY and CDR2 is SVGEGT. V lost 0 bases and J 6 bases, leaving 12 bases between the germline ends. The CDR3 consists of 14 residues. DNA of the CDR3: TGTGCCAGCAGTTACTCGGGCCGGGGATCCGAGCAGTACTTC. Protein: CASSYSGRGSEQYF.

This clonotype appeared many times. The gene calls are TRBV20-1 and TRBJ2-1, with D possibly matching TRBD2 (7 bases). Trimming shortened V by 2 bases and J by 0 bases, and 14 bases separated the two germline ends. The length of the CDR3 is 16 residues. Germline lookup yields CDR1 DFQATT and CDR2 SNEGSKA (reference sequence). CDR3 DNA sequence: TGCAGTGCTAGATCTTGGGGAGGGGGCTCCTACAATGAGCAGTTCTTC. It codes for CSARSWGGGSYNEQFF.

This clonotype is medium-sized within its sample. This rearrangement joins TRBV7-2 to TRBJ2-5; 9 bases line up with TRBD2. The V gene's germline CDR1 is SGHTA and CDR2 FQGNSA. This CDR3 region has 14 residues. The ends lost 3 bases at V and 2 bases at J; junction bases unmatched: 1. CDR3 loop: CASSFLAGQETQYF. The CDR3 DNA sequence: TGTGCCAGCAGCTTTCTAGCGGGACAAGAGACCCAGTACTTC.

This clonotype was observed a few times. This sequence joins TRBV12-3 or TRBV12-4 and TRBJ2-5, with TRBD2 matching over 14 bases. This CDR3 has 16 amino acids. The V and J ends lost 5 bases and 7 bases, in that order; junction bases with no gene match: 9. The CDR3 here is CASSQGPGLAGATQYF. Here the CDR3 DNA reads TGTGCCAGCAGTCAGGGCCCGGGACTAGCGGGAGCGACCCAGTACTTC.

This clonotype has a handful of counts. V and J are TRBV5-6 and TRBJ2-7; perhaps D is TRBD1 or TRBD2 (5 bases each). Between the trimmed V and J ends, which lost 1 base and 4 bases, there was a span of 24 bases. The CDR3 runs 18 residues. Germline V gene sequence: CDR1 SGHDT, CDR2 YYEEEE. The CDR3 sequence: CASSLSSRGREVKYEQYF. DNA of the CDR3: TGTGCCAGCAGCTTGTCTTCCCGGGGCCGGGAAGTCAAATACGAGCAGTACTTC.

This clonotype was seen more than once but under ten times. The chain joins TRBV5-6 to TRBJ2-2, with D uncertain. The V end lost 0 bases, the J end lost 8 bases, and 11 bases lay between the germline ends. The CDR3 is 14 residues long. Germline lookup yields CDR1 SGHDT and CDR2 YYEEEE. CDR3 protein: CASSLVGWDGELFF. As DNA, the CDR3 is TGTGCCAGCAGCTTGGTCGGCTGGGATGGGGAGCTGTTTTTT.

The V call is TRBV19, the J call TRBJ2-1, with 10 bases identical to TRBD1. The CDR3 is made up of 18 amino acids. After removal of 5 bases from V and 1 base from J, the junction contained 11 bases not matched to a gene. Germline CDR1 is LNHDA and CDR2 is SQIVND (reference sequence). CDR3 DNA: TGTGCCAGTAGTCAGCGGGAGACAGGGGGCCCGTCCTACAATGAGCAGTTCTTC. Protein: CASSQRETGGPSYNEQFF. Filled out from reference TRBV19 and TRBJ2-1, the complete variable domain reads DGGITQSPKYLFRKEGQNVTLSCEQNLNHDAMYWYRQDPGQGLRLIYYSQIVNDFQKGDIAEGYSVSREKKESFPLTVTSAQKNPTAFYLCASSQRETGGPSYNEQFFGPGTRLTVL.

The chain combines TRBV6-1 with TRBJ1-4; TRBD1 matches at 7 bases. Germline V gene lookup returns CDR1 MNHNS and CDR2 SASEGT. The CDR3 runs 16 residues. With V trimmed by 11 bases and J by 0 bases, 12 bases remained unmatched. CDR3 DNA: TGTGCCGCTAGGCCGACAGGGAGAACAACTAATGAAAAACTGTTTTTT. As protein: CAARPTGRTTNEKLFF.